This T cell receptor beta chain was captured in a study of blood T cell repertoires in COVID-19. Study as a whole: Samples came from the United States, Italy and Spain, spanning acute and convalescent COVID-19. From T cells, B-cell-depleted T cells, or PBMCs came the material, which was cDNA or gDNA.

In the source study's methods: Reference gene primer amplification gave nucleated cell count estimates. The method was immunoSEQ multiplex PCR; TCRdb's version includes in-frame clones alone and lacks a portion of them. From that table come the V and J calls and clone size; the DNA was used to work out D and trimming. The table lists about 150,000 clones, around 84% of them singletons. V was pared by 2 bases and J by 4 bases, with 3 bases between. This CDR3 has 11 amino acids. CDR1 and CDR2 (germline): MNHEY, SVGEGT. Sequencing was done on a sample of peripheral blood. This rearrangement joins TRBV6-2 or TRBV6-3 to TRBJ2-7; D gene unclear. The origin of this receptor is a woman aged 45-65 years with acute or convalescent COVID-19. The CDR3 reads CASSYTYEQYF. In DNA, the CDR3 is TGTGCCAGCAGTTACACATACGAGCAGTACTTC.